Sequencing of this TCR beta chain was carried out in a study of cytomegalovirus exposure and HLA in healthy donors. Study-wide findings and caveats: Most TCR sequences showed up rarely, but some public TCRs showed up in many donors. Confirmation was obtained in vitro that three CMV-associated chains are specific for CMV antigens.

V shed 6 bases and J shed 3 bases, with 15 bases lying between them. CDR3 length: 14 residues. CDR1 and CDR2 from the germline V gene are SQVTM and ANQGSEA. The PCR made use of 60 Vbeta and 13 Jbeta primers. Assay used: immunoSEQ multiplex PCR; TCRdb lists only in-frame clones, some missing. There are 150,000 to 200,000 clones in the sample; just over 75% occur only once, and just over 2% lies in the top ten. This clone was recorded a few times. Its antigen remains unknown. This TCR was recovered from a young woman in good health and CMV-seropositive. The material sequenced was PBMCs. The chain uses TRBV29-1 and TRBJ2-1; TRBD1 might be the D (6 bases). In DNA, the CDR3 is TGCAGCGTCAAAAACCGGGACATCTACAATGAGCAGTTCTTC. Translation: CSVKNRDIYNEQFF.